This T cell receptor beta chain was profiled in a study of radiotherapy plus CTLA-4 blockade in lung cancer. Turning to the study itself: Objective responses were observed in approximately 20% of patients, and disease control was achieved by about 30%.

Points on this clone: What it recognizes is unknown.

The assay was immunoSEQ multiplex PCR, and TCRdb's table has in-frame clones only and misses some. The profile shows around 30,000 clones, 75% of them singletons. Study-level results: Reportedly, early blood T cell clone dynamics best predicted response, with interferon-beta. Once radiotherapy plus ipilimumab had been given, TCR clones derived from tumor expanded in blood.

Each patient with chemo-refractory metastatic non-small-cell lung cancer was treated with focal radiation plus CTLA-4 blockade using ipilimumab. This sequence was found in a human donor with non-small cell lung cancer that progressed on radiotherapy plus ipilimumab. The specimen comprised peripheral blood, sampled from a patient treated with radiotherapy plus ipilimumab.

CDR3 in DNA: TGTGCCAGCATAAAGGACCCTAAGTCGCAAACTACCTATGGCTACACCTTC. It yields the protein CASIKDPKSQTTYGYTF. The genes are TRBV19 and TRBJ1-2; no firm D call. V lost 9 bases to trimming and J lost 4 bases, with 27 bases between them. The CDR3 is 17 amino acids. Germline lookup yields CDR1 LNHDA and CDR2 SQIVND (reference sequence).